What follows describes a single TCR beta chain. The sample is drawn from a study of T cell changes during pregnancy in multiple sclerosis. Profiling relied on immunoSEQ multiplex PCR, and the TCRdb table lists in-frame clones only, not all of them. This table holds fewer than 55,000 clones, more than 75% found once. Germline CDR1 reads SGDLS; CDR2 reads YYNGEE. CDR3 length: 18 residues. The J segment lost 5 bases and the V segment lost 0 bases, leaving 15 bases of the junction unmatched. This TCR came from a female donor in good health, enrolled as a control in a pregnancy study. J is TRBJ1-2 and V is TRBV9; 8 bases are a match to TRBD1. The source was CD8+ T cells from peripheral blood mononuclear cells, collected after pregnancy. CDR3 sequence reads: CASSVAGATGATTYGYTF. The CDR3 nucleotides read TGTGCCAGCAGCGTAGCTGGAGCGACAGGGGCCACAACTTATGGCTACACCTTC. The entire variable domain, with the rest obtained from reference TRBV9 and TRBJ1-2, is as follows: DSGVTQTPKHLITATGQRVTLRCSPRSGDLSVYWYQQSLDQGLQFLIQYYNGEERAKGNILERFSAQQFPDLHSELNLSSLELGDSALYFCASSVAGATGATTYGYTFGSGTRLTVV.